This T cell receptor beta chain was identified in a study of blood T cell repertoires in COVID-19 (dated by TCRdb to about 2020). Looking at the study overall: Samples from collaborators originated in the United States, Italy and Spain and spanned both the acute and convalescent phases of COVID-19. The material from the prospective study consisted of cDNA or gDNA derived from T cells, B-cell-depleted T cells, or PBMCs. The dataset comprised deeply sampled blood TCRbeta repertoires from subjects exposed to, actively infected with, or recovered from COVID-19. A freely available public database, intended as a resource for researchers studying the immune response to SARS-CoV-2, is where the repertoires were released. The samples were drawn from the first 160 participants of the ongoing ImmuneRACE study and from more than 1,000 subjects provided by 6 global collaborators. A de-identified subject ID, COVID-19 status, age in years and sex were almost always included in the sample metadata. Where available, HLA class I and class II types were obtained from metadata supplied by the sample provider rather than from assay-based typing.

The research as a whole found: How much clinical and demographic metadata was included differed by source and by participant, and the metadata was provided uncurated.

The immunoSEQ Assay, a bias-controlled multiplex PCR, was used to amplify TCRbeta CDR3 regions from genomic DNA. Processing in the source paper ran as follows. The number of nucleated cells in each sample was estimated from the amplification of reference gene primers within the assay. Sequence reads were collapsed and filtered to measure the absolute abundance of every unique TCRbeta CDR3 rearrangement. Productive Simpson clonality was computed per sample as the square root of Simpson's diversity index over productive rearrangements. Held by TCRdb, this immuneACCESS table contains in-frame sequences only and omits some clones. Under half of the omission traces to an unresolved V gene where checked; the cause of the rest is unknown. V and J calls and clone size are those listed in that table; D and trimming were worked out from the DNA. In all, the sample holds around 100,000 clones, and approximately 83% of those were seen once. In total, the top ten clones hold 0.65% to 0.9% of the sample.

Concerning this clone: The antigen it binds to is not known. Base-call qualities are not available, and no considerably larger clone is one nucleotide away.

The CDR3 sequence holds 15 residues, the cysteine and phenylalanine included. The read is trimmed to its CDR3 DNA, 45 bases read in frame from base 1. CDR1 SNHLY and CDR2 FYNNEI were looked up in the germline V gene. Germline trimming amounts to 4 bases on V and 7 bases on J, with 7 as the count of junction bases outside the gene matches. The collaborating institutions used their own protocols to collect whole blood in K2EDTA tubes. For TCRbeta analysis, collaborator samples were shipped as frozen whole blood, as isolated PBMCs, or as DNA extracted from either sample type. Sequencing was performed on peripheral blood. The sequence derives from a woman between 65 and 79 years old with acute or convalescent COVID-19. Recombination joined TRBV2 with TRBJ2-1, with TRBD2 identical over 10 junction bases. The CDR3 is CASSGSSGSGNEQFF. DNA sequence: TGTGCCAGCAGTGGGTCTAGCGGGAGTGGGAATGAGCAGTTCTTC.